Following are 20 T cell receptor beta chains from one sample sequenced in a study of tumor-infiltrating lymphocytes in primary liver carcinoma. From roughly 21-30 mg of unsorted bulk tissue, DNA and RNA were co-extracted together. With a constant-region primer, TCR beta cDNA was made from approximately 500 ng of total RNA. A slightly modified ARM-PCR protocol with three nested multiplex PCR rounds produced these TCR beta libraries. TRBV1-TRBV30 forward and Cbeta reverse primers drove the first two roughly 10-cycle rounds. TCRdb reprocessed the multiplex PCR reads with MiXCR, giving one entry per CDR3 protein. The sample has some 100,000 distinct CDR3 sequences; around 73% are singletons. The sequenced sample consisted of liver tumor tissue from sampling region 2. Subset of the sample: tumor region T2, inferior pole. These receptors were obtained from a woman aged 55-69 years with primary liver carcinoma and hepatitis B virus infection.

The V call is TRBV11-2, the J call TRBJ2-7, with 8 bases that match TRBD2. Germline V CDR1 and CDR2: SGHAT, FQNNGV. The CDR3 is made up of 16 amino acids. The DNA for the CDR3 is TGTATCAGCAGCTACGGCGGGAGGACCTCGGGAAGCGTGCAGTACTTC. Its translation is CISSYGGRTSGSVQYF.

This clonotype showed up just once. Just one base apart from a much larger clone, this may be a read error. The chain recombines TRBV6-2 or TRBV6-3 with TRBJ2-1; D not certain. Germline CDR1 MNHEY, CDR2 SVGEGT. The CDR3 runs to 13 residues. CDR3 bases: TGTGCCATCAGTTACGAGGTAGCACGGGAGCAGTTCTTC. Translation gives CAISYEVAREQFF.

This clonotype was observed a handful of times. The rearrangement joins TRBV7-9 to TRBJ2-5; the D gene is possibly TRBD2 (5 bases). Trimming cost V 4 bases and J 4 bases, with 16 bases left between them. The germline V gene has CDR1 SEHNR and CDR2 FQNEAQ (reference sequence). The CDR3 consists of 15 residues. CDR3 in amino acids: CASSSLRAGVETQYF. The CDR3 DNA reads as TGTGCCAGCAGCTCATTAAGGGCCGGGGTAGAGACCCAGTACTTC.

Note on this clonotype: A read error may explain this, as a much larger clone is one base away. The chain is built from TRBV6-5 and TRBJ1-1; no clear D. CDR1 and CDR2 from the germline V gene are MNHEY and SVGAGI. Trimming pared 4 bases from V and 1 base from J, leaving 13 bases between. The CDR3 is 15 amino acids. The CDR3 spells CASSLLGLGNTEAFF. The DNA of the CDR3 is TGTGCCAGCAGTTTACTGGGGTTGGGGAACACTGAAGCTTTCTTT.

Comments on this clonotype: One junction end disagrees with the germline gene, perhaps due to a read error. The chain combines TRBV11-2 with TRBJ1-6; 9 bases map to TRBD1. The CDR3 has 16 residues. Germline CDR1 and CDR2: SGHAT and FQNNGV. CDR3 DNA sequence: TGCGCCAGCAGCCTATTCCTCTCGGGACAGGGTTCACCCCTCCACTTT. Translated, it gives CASSLFLSGQGSPLHF.

Notes on this clonotype: A much larger clone lies one base from this, so it may be a read error. This rearrangement joins TRBV12-3 or TRBV12-4 to TRBJ1-5; 9 bases align to TRBD1. This CDR3 spans 15 amino acids. The CDR3 DNA sequence: TGTGCCAGCAGGTTAGTGGGACAGGGCGGTCAGCCCCAGCATTTT. Residues: CASRLVGQGGQPQHF.

A remark on this clonotype: At one end, the junction sequence differs from germline, possibly due to a read error. This chain connects TRBV29-1 to TRBJ2-1; D gene ambiguous. The CDR3 sequence is 13 residues long. CDR1 and CDR2 (germline): SQVTM, ANQGSEA. This chain's CDR3 is CSLAEPTRNEHFF. The CDR3 coding sequence is TGCAGCCTTGCAGAACCAACACGGAATGAGCACTTCTTC.

This clonotype was detected once. The gene calls are TRBV11-3 and TRBJ2-1; D not certain. The CDR3 covers 17 residues. V dropped 0 bases and J dropped 4 bases, with 16 bases sitting between them. In germline, CDR1 is SGHNT, CDR2 YENEEA. In DNA form, the CDR3 reads TGTGCCAGCAGCTTAGATTTCTGCCTAGGCGTTTACAATGAGCAGTTCTTC. This gives the protein CASSLDFCLGVYNEQFF.

At least ten counts were recorded for this clonotype. One end of the junction varies from germline; a read error may be responsible. The chain employs TRBV12-3 or TRBV12-4 and TRBJ2-2; 11 positions match TRBD2. The CDR3 spans 15 residues. The CDR3 sequence: CASRLAGGTTGELFF. Here the CDR3 DNA reads TGTGCCAGCAGGTTAGCGGGAGGGACCACCGGGGAGCTGTTTTTT.

To note about this clonotype: The final CDR3 position lacks the conserved phenylalanine or tryptophan, pointing to a likely read error. V is TRBV6-5 and J is TRBJ2-1; D tentatively reads TRBD1 or TRBD2 (6 bases each). In germline, CDR1 is MNHEY, CDR2 SVGAGI. The CDR3 is 14 amino acids. CDR3 in DNA: TGTGCCAGCAGTTCCGGGGGCTCCTACAATGGGCAGTTCCTC. The encoded protein is CASSSGGSYNGQFL.

On this clonotype: This sequence may be a read error, since a much larger clone differs from it by one base. As the CDR3 is not closed by the conserved phenylalanine or tryptophan, this likely results from a read error. The rearrangement joins TRBV5-5 to TRBJ1-2, with unresolved D. The CDR3 has 13 amino acids. V lost 6 bases to trimming and J lost 6 bases, with 15 bases between them. Germline V gene lookup returns CDR1 SGHKS and CDR2 YYEKEE (reference sequence). The CDR3 loop reads CASKTPAGDGYTS. CDR3 in DNA: TGTGCCAGCAAGACACCCGCCGGGGATGGCTACACCTCC.

This clonotype was detected ten times or more. The chain uses TRBV12-3 or TRBV12-4 and TRBJ1-3; weak D call: TRBD1 (6 bases). The CDR3 is 17 amino acids. Trimming took off 6 bases at V and 7 bases at J, with 25 bases between the two ends. In DNA form, the CDR3 reads TGTGCCAGCAGCCCGCCCACAGGGAGACCTCGGGGGAACACCATATATTTT. Amino acids: CASSPPTGRPRGNTIYF.

Worth noting for this clonotype: Relative to the germline gene, one junction end is altered; a read error may explain this. V usage is TRBV29-1 and J usage is TRBJ2-3; 8 bases align to TRBD1. Germline-derived CDR1 and CDR2 are SQVTM and ANQGSEA. There are 14 residues in the CDR3. The CDR3 region is CSVGDRTPTDTQYF. CDR3 DNA sequence: TGCAGTGTTGGGGACAGGACCCCCACAGATACGCAGTATTTC.

The rearrangement uses TRBV28 and TRBJ2-2, with 7 positions matching TRBD1. With V trimmed by 2 bases and J by 1 base, 16 bases remained unmatched. Germline assignment: CDR1 MDHEN and CDR2 SYDVKM. There are 20 residues in the CDR3. Written as DNA, the CDR3 is TGTGCCAGCAGTTTAGGAAGGGGGCGGCGAACGGACATGAACACCGGGGAGCTGTTTTTT. Its translation is CASSLGRGRRTDMNTGELFF.

This clonotype has ten or more counts. This chain links TRBV30 with TRBJ1-1; possibly TRBD1 for D (6 bases). The V gene's germline CDR1 is GTSNPN and CDR2 SVGIG (reference sequence). The CDR3 has 15 amino acids. V was pared by 4 bases and J by 4 bases, with 19 bases between. CDR3 amino acids: CAWTKLGGRATEAFF. DNA of the CDR3: TGTGCCTGGACCAAACTCGGGGGGCGCGCCACTGAAGCTTTCTTT.

The J gene is TRBJ2-1, the V gene TRBV25-1, with 7 bases identical to TRBD2. The CDR3 consists of 16 residues. The germline V gene has CDR1 MGHDK and CDR2 SYGVNS. J gave up 6 bases and V 3 bases, and 11 bases lay outside the gene matches. In DNA form, the CDR3 reads TGTGCCAGCAGTGACCTAAGCGGGAAGGTCGTCAATGAGCAGTTCTTC. Residues: CASSDLSGKVVNEQFF.

This clonotype has at least ten counts. This chain connects TRBV30 to TRBJ1-3; D possibly corresponds to TRBD1 (5 bases). Trimming stripped 5 bases from V and 0 bases from J, with 11 bases between. This CDR3 spans 14 amino acids. Germline-derived CDR1 and CDR2 are GTSNPN and SVGIG (reference sequence). This chain's CDR3 is CAWGDGGSGNTIYF. DNA for the CDR3: TGTGCCTGGGGGGACGGTGGCTCTGGAAACACCATATATTTT.

Only a few counts were recorded for this clonotype. The chain recombines TRBV28 with TRBJ2-7; D assignment may be TRBD1 or TRBD2 (6 bases each). The CDR3 sequence is 15 residues long. The germline V gene has CDR1 MDHEN and CDR2 SYDVKM. V was cut by 3 bases and J by 6 bases, with 18 bases left in between. CDR3 in amino acids: CASSLYGGPSAEQYF. In DNA, the CDR3 is TGTGCCAGCAGTTTGTATGGGGGGCCTTCCGCCGAGCAGTACTTC.

A word on this clonotype: One end of the junction varies from germline; a read error may be responsible. This rearrangement joins TRBV11-3 to TRBJ2-3, with 9 bases matching TRBD1. The CDR3 contains 15 residues. The germline CDR1 and CDR2 sequences are SGHNT and YENEEA. The CDR3 spells CASSIGTGFTDTPYF. The CDR3 nucleotides are TGTGCAAGCAGCATCGGGACAGGGTTCACAGATACGCCGTATTTT.

For this clonotype: Being one base from a much bigger clone, this may be a read error. The J gene is TRBJ1-5, the V gene TRBV6-6, with 8 bases aligning to TRBD1. Per the germline V gene, CDR1 is MNHNY and CDR2 is SVGAGI (reference sequence). V gave up 6 bases and J gave up 7 bases; unmatched junction bases: 11. The CDR3 has 15 residues. This chain's CDR3 is CASRELQGAMQPQHF. Written as DNA, the CDR3 is TGTGCCAGCAGGGAACTCCAGGGGGCAATGCAGCCCCAGCATTTT.